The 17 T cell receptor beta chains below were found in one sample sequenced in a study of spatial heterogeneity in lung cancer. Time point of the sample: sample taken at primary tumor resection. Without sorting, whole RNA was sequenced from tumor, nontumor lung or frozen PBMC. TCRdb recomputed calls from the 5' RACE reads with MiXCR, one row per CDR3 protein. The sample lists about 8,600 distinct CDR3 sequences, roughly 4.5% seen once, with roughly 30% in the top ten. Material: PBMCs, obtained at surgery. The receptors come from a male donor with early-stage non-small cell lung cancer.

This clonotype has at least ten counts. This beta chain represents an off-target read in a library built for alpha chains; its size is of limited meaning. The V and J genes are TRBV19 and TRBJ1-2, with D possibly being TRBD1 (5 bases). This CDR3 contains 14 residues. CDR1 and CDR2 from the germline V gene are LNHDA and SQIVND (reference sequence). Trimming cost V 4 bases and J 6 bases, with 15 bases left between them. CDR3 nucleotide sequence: TGTGCCAGTAGTACACTTAGGACACTCGATGGCTACACCTTC. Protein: CASSTLRTLDGYTF.

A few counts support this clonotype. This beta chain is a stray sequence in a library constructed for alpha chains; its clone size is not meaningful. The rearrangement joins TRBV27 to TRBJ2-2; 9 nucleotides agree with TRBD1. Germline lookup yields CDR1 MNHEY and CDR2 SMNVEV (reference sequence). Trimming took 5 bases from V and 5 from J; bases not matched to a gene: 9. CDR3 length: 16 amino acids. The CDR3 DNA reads TGTGCCAGCAGTGCCGATAGACAGGGGGTGACCGGGGAGCTGTTTTTT. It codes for CASSADRQGVTGELFF.

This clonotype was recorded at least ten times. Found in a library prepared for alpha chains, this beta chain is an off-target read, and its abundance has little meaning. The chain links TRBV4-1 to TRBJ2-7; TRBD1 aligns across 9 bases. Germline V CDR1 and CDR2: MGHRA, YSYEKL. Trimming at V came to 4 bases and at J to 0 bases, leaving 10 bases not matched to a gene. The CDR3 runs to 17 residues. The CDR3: CASSLSPRDRDSYEQYF. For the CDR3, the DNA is TGCGCCAGCAGCCTGTCCCCCCGGGACAGGGACTCCTACGAGCAGTACTTC.

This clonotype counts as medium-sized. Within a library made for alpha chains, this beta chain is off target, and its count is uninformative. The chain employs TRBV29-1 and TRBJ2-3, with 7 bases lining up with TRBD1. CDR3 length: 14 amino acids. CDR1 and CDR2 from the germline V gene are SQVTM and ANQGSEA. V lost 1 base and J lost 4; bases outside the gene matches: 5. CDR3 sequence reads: CSVEGQGNPDTQYF. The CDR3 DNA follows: TGCAGCGTTGAAGGACAGGGTAACCCAGATACGCAGTATTTT.

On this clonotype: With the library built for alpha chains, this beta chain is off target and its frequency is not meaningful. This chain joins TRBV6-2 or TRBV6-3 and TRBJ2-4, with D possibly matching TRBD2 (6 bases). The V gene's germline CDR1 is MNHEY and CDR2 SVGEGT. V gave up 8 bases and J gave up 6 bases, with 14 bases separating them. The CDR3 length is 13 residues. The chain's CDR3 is CASQRGLANIQYF. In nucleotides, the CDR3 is TGTGCCAGCCAACGGGGACTGGCAAACATTCAGTACTTC.

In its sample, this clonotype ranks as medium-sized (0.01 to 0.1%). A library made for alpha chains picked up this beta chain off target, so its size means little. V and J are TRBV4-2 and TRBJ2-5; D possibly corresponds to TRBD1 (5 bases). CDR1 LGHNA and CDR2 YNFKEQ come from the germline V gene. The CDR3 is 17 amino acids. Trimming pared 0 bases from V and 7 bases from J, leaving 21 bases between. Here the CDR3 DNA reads TGTGCCAGCAGCCAAGATCCGGTCTCGTACCTGGGGCGGACCCAGTACTTC. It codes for CASSQDPVSYLGRTQYF.

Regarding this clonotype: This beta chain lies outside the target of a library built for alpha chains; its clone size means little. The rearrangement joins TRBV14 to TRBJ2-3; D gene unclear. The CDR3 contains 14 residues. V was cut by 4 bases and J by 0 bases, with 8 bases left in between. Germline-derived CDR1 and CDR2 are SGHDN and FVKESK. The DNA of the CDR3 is TGTGCCAGCAGCCTCCGATATAGCACAGATACGCAGTATTTT. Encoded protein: CASSLRYSTDTQYF.

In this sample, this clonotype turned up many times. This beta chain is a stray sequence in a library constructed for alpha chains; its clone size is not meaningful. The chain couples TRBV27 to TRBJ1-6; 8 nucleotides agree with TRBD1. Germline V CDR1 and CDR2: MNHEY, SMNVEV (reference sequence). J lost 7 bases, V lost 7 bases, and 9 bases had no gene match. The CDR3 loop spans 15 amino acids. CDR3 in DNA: TGTGCCAGCAACCACCGGAGACAGGGGAATTCACCCCTCCACTTT. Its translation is CASNHRRQGNSPLHF.

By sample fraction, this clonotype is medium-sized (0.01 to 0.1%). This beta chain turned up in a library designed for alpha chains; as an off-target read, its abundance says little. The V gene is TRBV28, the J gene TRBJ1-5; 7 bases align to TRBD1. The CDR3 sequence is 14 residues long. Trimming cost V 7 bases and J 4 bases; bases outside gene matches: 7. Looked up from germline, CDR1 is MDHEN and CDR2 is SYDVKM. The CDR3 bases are TGTGCCAGCACCTCGGACAGGCGGAATCAGCCCCAGCATTTT. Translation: CASTSDRRNQPQHF.

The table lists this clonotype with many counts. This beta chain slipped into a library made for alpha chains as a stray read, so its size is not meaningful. In DNA, the CDR3 is TGCAGTGCTAGAGGGCCTGGGGGGGAGCTGTTTTTT. Translation: CSARGPGGELFF. The chain uses TRBV20-1 and TRBJ2-2; D not certain. V was clipped by 1 base and J by 8 bases, with 8 bases between them. This CDR3 is 12 amino acids long. Germline V gene data show CDR1 as DFQATT and CDR2 as SNEGSKA (reference sequence).

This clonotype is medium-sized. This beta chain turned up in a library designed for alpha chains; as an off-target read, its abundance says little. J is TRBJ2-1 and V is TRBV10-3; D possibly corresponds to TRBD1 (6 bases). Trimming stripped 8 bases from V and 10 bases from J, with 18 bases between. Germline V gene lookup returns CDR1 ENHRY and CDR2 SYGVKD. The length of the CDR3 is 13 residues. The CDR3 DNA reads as TGTGCCATCGCGTGGGGGACAATGGTAGAGCAGTTCTTC. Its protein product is CAIAWGTMVEQFF.

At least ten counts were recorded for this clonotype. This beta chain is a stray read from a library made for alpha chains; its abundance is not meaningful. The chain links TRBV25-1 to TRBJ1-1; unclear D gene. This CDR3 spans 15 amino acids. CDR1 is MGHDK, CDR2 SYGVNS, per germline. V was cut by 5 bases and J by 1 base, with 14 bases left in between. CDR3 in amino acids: CASSPHREGNTEAFF. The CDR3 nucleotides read TGTGCCAGCAGTCCTCACCGGGAGGGGAACACTGAAGCTTTCTTT. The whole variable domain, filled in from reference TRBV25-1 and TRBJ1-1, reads EADIYQTPRYLVIGTGKKITLECSQTMGHDKMYWYQQDPGMELHLIHYSYGVNSTEKGDLSSESTVSRIRTEHFPLTLESARPSHTSQYLCASSPHREGNTEAFFGQGTRLTVV.

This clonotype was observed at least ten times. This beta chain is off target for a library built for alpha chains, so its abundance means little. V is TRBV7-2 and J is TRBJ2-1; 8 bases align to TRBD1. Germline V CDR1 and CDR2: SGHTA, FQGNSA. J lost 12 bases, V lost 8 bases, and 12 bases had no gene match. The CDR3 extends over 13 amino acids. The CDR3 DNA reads TGTGCCAGCTCAGAGCAGGGGGCGGGCGGGCAGTTCTTC. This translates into CASSEQGAGGQFF.

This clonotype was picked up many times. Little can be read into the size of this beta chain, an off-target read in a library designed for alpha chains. The CDR3, as DNA: TGTGCCAGCAGCGCGATACTGGCAGGGAGCCTCCACTTT. This encodes CASSAILAGSLHF. J is TRBJ1-6 and V is TRBV5-5; a weak D match, TRBD1 (5 bases). CDR3 size: 13 residues. Germline-derived CDR1 and CDR2 are SGHKS and YYEKEE (reference sequence). Trimming removed 4 bases from V and 15 bases from J, with 17 bases in between.

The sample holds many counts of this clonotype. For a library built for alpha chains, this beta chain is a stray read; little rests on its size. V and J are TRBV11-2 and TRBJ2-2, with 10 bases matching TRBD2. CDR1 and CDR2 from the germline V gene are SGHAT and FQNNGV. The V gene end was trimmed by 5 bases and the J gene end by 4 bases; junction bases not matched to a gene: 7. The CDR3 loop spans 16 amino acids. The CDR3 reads CASSPLAGARTGELFF. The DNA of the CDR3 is TGTGCCAGCAGCCCTCTAGCGGGGGCCCGCACCGGGGAGCTGTTTTTT.

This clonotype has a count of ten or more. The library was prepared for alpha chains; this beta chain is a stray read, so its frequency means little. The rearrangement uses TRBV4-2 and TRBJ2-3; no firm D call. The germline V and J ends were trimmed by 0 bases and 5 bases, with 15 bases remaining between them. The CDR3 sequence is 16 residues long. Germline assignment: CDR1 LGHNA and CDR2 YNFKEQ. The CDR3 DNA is TGTGCCAGCAGCCAAGATCCTAATAGAGCCCTAGATACGCAGTATTTT. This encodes CASSQDPNRALDTQYF.

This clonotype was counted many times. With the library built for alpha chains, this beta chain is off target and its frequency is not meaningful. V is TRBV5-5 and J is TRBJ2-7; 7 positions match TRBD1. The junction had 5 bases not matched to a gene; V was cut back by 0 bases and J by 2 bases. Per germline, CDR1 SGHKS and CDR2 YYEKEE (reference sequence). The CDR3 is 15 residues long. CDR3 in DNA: TGTGCCAGCAGCTTGGGCAGGGGGTTCACCTACGAGCAGTACTTC. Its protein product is CASSLGRGFTYEQYF.